The clone carrying this T cell receptor beta chain has just a few counts. Per germline, CDR1 SQVTM and CDR2 ANQGSEA. Trimming removed 4 bases from V and 10 bases from J, with 17 bases in between. The CDR3 is 13 residues long. This entry belongs to a study of CD8+ T cells in alopecia areata. Background on the study: A regimen of oral tofacitinib, 5 to 10 mg twice daily, was given to treated patients.

Extraction of RNA preceded its reverse transcription into cDNA, which served as the sequencing template. The repertoire was sequenced with immunoSEQ multiplex PCR; TCRdb's copy has only in-frame clones and lacks some. The data contain more than 95,000 clones, less than 50% of them seen just once; the ten biggest clones take up roughly 1.3%. The chain carries TRBV29-1 and TRBJ2-1; D is undetermined. Sequencing was carried out using CD4+ T cells sorted from blood. The clonotype comes from a human donor with alopecia areata. The DNA of the CDR3 is TGCAGCGTTGTAGGGCCAGGACGAGGAGAGCAGTTCTTC. This translates into CSVVGPGRGEQFF.